The 7 T cell receptor beta chains below were found in one sample sequenced in a study of cytomegalovirus exposure and HLA in healthy donors. This PCR relied on a set of 60 Vbeta primers and 13 Jbeta primers. Here immunoSEQ multiplex PCR was the method, and the copy in TCRdb shows in-frame clones only, minus some. The sample includes roughly 200,000 clones, over 70% of them seen just once. The source material was PBMCs. The receptor source for this set is a woman aged 55-75 years in good health and CMV-seropositive.

The chain is built from TRBV14 and TRBJ1-6; 7 bases fit TRBD1. V shed 4 bases and J 8 bases; nucleotides not matched to a gene: 2. The CDR3 is 13 residues long. In germline, CDR1 is SGHDN, CDR2 FVKESK. CDR3 residues: CASSRDSYSPLHF. CDR3 DNA sequence: TGTGCCAGCAGCCGGGACAGCTATTCACCCCTCCACTTT.

The chain joins TRBV6-5 to TRBJ1-4, with 7 bases aligning to TRBD1. Per the germline V gene, CDR1 is MNHEY and CDR2 is SVGAGI. The CDR3 is 14 residues long. The V segment lost 6 bases and the J segment 5 bases; nucleotides outside the gene matches: 6. CDR3 DNA: TGTGCCAGCAGGGAGGGACAGCGGAATGAAAAACTGTTTTTT. Translated, it gives CASREGQRNEKLFF.

This chain uses TRBV5-1 with TRBJ2-1; TRBD2 is a possible D gene (6 bases). This CDR3 contains 17 residues. Germline CDR1 is SGHRS and CDR2 is YFSETQ. V was trimmed by 2 bases and J by 1 base, leaving 16 bases between them. This CDR3 is CASSFLQSGLSYNEQFF. In nucleotides, the CDR3 is TGCGCCAGCAGCTTTTTACAGAGCGGGTTATCCTACAATGAGCAGTTCTTC.

The rearrangement uses TRBV30 and TRBJ2-7; D is unresolved. The germline V gene has CDR1 GTSNPN and CDR2 SVGIG (reference sequence). CDR3 length: 12 amino acids. Trimming cost V 1 base and J 4 bases, with 8 bases left between them. In DNA, the CDR3 is TGTGCCTGGAGTGCTACTACATACGAGCAGTACTTC. Amino acid sequence: CAWSATTYEQYF.

Comments on this clone: This specimen includes other DNA sequences encoding the same CDR3. This CDR3 reads CASSPGQSYEQYF. For the CDR3, the DNA is TGTGCCAGCAGCCCGGGACAGTCCTACGAGCAGTACTTC. The chain has TRBV28 and TRBJ2-7, with 7 bases matching TRBD1. This CDR3 spans 13 amino acids. The V gene's germline CDR1 is MDHEN and CDR2 SYDVKM. Unmatched junction bases numbered 3, after V lost 6 bases and J lost 1 base.

The genes are TRBV5-6 and TRBJ1-2; TRBD1 might be the D (6 bases). CDR3 length equals 14 residues. CDR1 and CDR2 from the germline V gene are SGHDT and YYEEEE. The V gene lost 4 bases and the J gene lost 5 bases, with 15 bases spanning the gap. This chain's CDR3 is CASSPGQIDYGYTF. In DNA, the CDR3 is TGTGCCAGCAGCCCCGGACAGATTGATTATGGCTACACCTTC.

CDR3 loop: CASSARSSGLNSPLHF. The CDR3 bases are TGTGCCAGCAGCGCCAGGTCGTCGGGGTTGAATTCACCCCTCCACTTT. V usage is TRBV9 and J usage is TRBJ1-6; D remains ambiguous. Germline V gives CDR1 SGDLS, CDR2 YYNGEE. Trimming cost V 3 bases and J 7 bases, with 17 bases left between them. The CDR3 is 16 amino acids.